This T cell receptor (beta chain) appears in the sequencing data of a study of T cells in Graves' hyperthyroidism and ophthalmopathy. Across the whole study: Blood from the periphery was taken at initial diagnosis, before any treatment. Whole-study results and caveats: Progression to ophthalmopathy was predicted a median of about six months early. Classification by a 13 V-J model distinguished ophthalmopathy from stable hyperthyroidism.

About this clonotype: What it binds is unknown.

There are 18 residues in the CDR3. The junction had 12 bases not matched to a gene; V was cut back by 6 bases and J by 1 base. The germline V gene has CDR1 DFQATT and CDR2 SNEGSKA (reference sequence). RNA transcripts served as the template for amplifying TCR beta CDR3 regions. RT-PCR in the first round (using the HTBI primer set) targeted the TCR CDR3. TCRdb recomputed calls from the multiplex PCR reads with MiXCR, one row per CDR3 protein. The sample consists of a few hundred thousand distinct CDR3 sequences, over 15% of them appearing once. An absence of ophthalmopathy progression within 18 months meant stable Graves' hyperthyroidism.

The chain employs TRBV20-1 and TRBJ2-1, with TRBD2 matching 13 bases. This sequence originates from a woman aged 45 to 65 with Graves' hyperthyroidism. Sequences were obtained from blood. In DNA form, the CDR3 reads TGCAGTGCCCGGACTAGCGGGAGAGTTCGTGCGTCCTACAATGAGCAGTTCTTC. This codes for CSARTSGRVRASYNEQFF.